What follows describes a single TCR beta chain. These data are taken from a study of OX40 agonist ivuxolimab in advanced cancers. Across the study: Ivuxolimab was administered intravenously to patients at 0.01 to 10 mg/kg every 2 weeks.

Profiled with immunoSEQ multiplex PCR; TCRdb holds only in-frame clones, not every one. The sample lists approximately 67,000 clones; 75% to 90% were seen once. This material consisted of CD4+ or CD8+ T cells sorted from blood, taken in a trial of the OX40 agonist ivuxolimab. The receptor's source is an adult with an advanced solid tumor such as melanoma, head and neck, liver or kidney cancer.

DNA of the CDR3: TGTGCCAGCAGCTTAGGGGTAGGACCGAATGAGCAGTTCTTC. This encodes CASSLGVGPNEQFF. The V call is TRBV7-7, the J call TRBJ2-1; unclear D gene. The CDR3 contains 14 residues. With 1 base removed from V and 7 bases from J, the gap between germline ends came to 11 bases. CDR1 SSHAT and CDR2 FNYEAQ come from the germline V gene (reference sequence).